The 19 T cell receptor beta chains reported below all come from one sample, sequenced in a study of regulatory T cells in long-lasting Graves disease. CDR3-region Arm-PCR and iRepertoire HTBI primers produced the TCR beta libraries. Each CDR3 protein is one row after TCRdb ran MiXCR on the multiplex PCR reads. Of 300,000 to 350,000 distinct CDR3 sequences in the sample, 20% are singletons; the top ten hold about 29%. The time point denotes: persistent/refractory GD, antithyroid drugs over 5 years with positive TRAb. After RNA was extracted from PBMCs, the TCR library was made from it. This specimen was peripheral blood mononuclear cells (PBMCs), taken when the disease was refractory, from a patient treated with antithyroid drugs. The source of these receptors is a female donor with Graves disease.

V is TRBV7-9 and J is TRBJ1-4; D may be TRBD1 (5 bases). Germline V lookup: CDR1 SEHNR, CDR2 FQNEAQ (reference sequence). The CDR3 contains 17 residues. Trimming left V 5 bases short and J 4 bases short, with 20 bases between. The CDR3 is CASSLSLSGLVNEKLFF. In nucleotides, the CDR3 is TGTGCCAGCAGCCTCTCTCTTTCAGGGTTAGTTAATGAAAAACTGTTTTTT. Supplemented by reference TRBV7-9 and TRBJ1-4, the full variable domain reads DTGVSQNPRHKITKRGQNVTFRCDPISEHNRLYWYRQTLGQGPEFLTYFQNEAQLEKSRLLSDRFSAERPKGSFSTLEIQRTEQGDSAMYLCASSLSLSGLVNEKLFFGSGTQLSVL.

This clonotype was seen repeatedly, ten times or more. The rearrangement joins TRBV12-3 or TRBV12-4 to TRBJ1-5; 8 bases line up with TRBD1. Germline trimming cut 5 bases from V and 4 bases from J; bases unmatched to any gene: 7. The CDR3 totals 15 residues. The CDR3 DNA sequence: TGTGCCAGCAGTCTACGGACAGGGAGTAATCAGCCCCAGCATTTT. Amino acid sequence: CASSLRTGSNQPQHF.

This clonotype was counted a single time. The chain recombines TRBV5-8 with TRBJ2-7; 12 nucleotides align to TRBD2. Per the germline V gene, CDR1 is SGHTS and CDR2 is YDEGEE. The CDR3 spans 15 residues. Unmatched junction bases numbered 10, after V lost 5 bases and J lost 7 bases. The CDR3 spells CASSRGLAGGPEQYF. CDR3 bases: TGTGCCAGCAGTCGGGGACTAGCGGGCGGTCCTGAGCAGTACTTC. Drawing the rest from reference TRBV5-8 and TRBJ2-7, the complete variable domain is EAGVTQSPTHLIKTRGQQATLRCSPISGHTSVYWYQQALGLGLQFLLWYDEGEERNRGNFPPRFSGRQFPNYSSELNVNALELEDSALYLCASSRGLAGGPEQYFGPGTRLTVT.

There are many counts of this clonotype. The rearrangement joins TRBV13 to TRBJ2-1, with D possibly matching TRBD2 (6 bases). The V and J ends lost 5 bases and 4 bases respectively, with 15 bases between them. The CDR3 sequence is 15 residues long. Germline V lookup: CDR1 PRHDT, CDR2 FYEKMQ (reference sequence). In nucleotides, the CDR3 is TGTGCCAGCAGCAAGCGACTAGATAAGTACAATGAGCAGTTCTTC. Translating gives CASSKRLDKYNEQFF.

With respect to this clonotype: Since a much larger clone is just one base distant, this may be a read error. The chain links TRBV6-1 to TRBJ2-2; the match to TRBD2 covers 10 bases. Germline CDR1 and CDR2: MNHNS and SASEGT. CDR3 size: 15 residues. The V and J ends lost 8 bases and 6 bases, in that order; junction bases with no gene match: 9. CDR3 DNA: TGTGCCAGCGCCCTCCAGGGACTAGCGTCCGGGGAGCTGTTTTTT. This encodes CASALQGLASGELFF.

On this clonotype itself: Relative to the germline gene, one junction end is altered; a read error may explain this. The chain employs TRBV30 and TRBJ1-2, with D perhaps matching TRBD1 (5 bases). CDR1 and CDR2 (germline): GTSNPN, SVGIG (reference sequence). The CDR3 has 12 amino acids. CDR3 residues: CAWRGPGTLVCF. The CDR3, as DNA: TGTGCCTGGAGGGGCCCCGGGACCCTAGTATGCTTC.

This clonotype showed up many times. V usage is TRBV18 and J usage is TRBJ2-5; no firm D call. Germline loops: CDR1 KGHSH, CDR2 LQKENI. V was trimmed by 1 base and J by 1 base, leaving 10 bases between them. CDR3 length: 15 residues. The CDR3 sequence: CASSPQKSPQETQYF. The CDR3 DNA reads as TGTGCCAGCTCACCACAAAAGAGTCCCCAAGAGACCCAGTACTTC.

This clonotype was seen a handful of times. This may be a read error, as it is one base from a much larger clone. The V gene is TRBV12-3 or TRBV12-4, the J gene TRBJ1-1; a possible D gene is TRBD1 (6 bases). The length of the CDR3 is 14 residues. The CDR3: CASSPDRMNTEASF. The CDR3 region has the DNA TGTGCCAGCAGTCCAGACAGGATGAACACTGAAGCTTCCTTT.

Points on this clonotype: A much larger clone differs from this one at a single base, so this may be a read error. This chain joins TRBV20-1 and TRBJ1-2; a weak D match, TRBD1 (5 bases). The germline V gene encodes CDR1 DFQATT and CDR2 SNEGSKA (reference sequence). The CDR3 covers 17 residues. DNA for the CDR3: TGCAGTGCTAGAGATAGTTGGCAGGGATGGGTGGCCTATGTCTACACCTTC. As protein: CSARDSWQGWVAYVYTF.

This clonotype occurred many times. This chain connects TRBV20-1 to TRBJ1-1, with D perhaps matching TRBD1 (6 bases). The length of the CDR3 is 15 residues. Per the germline V gene, CDR1 is DFQATT and CDR2 is SNEGSKA (reference sequence). V dropped 0 bases and J dropped 5 bases, with 16 bases sitting between them. The CDR3 reads CSAREDSGARTEAFF. The DNA for the CDR3 is TGCAGTGCTAGAGAAGATTCGGGGGCGCGAACTGAAGCTTTCTTT.

This clonotype was detected ten times or more. CDR3 sequence reads: CASSYGSMYRGYTF. The CDR3 region has the DNA TGTGCCAGCAGTTACGGGTCCATGTATCGAGGCTACACCTTC. The chain joins TRBV6-2 or TRBV6-3 to TRBJ1-2; D remains ambiguous. Per germline, CDR1 MNHEY and CDR2 SVGEGT. This CDR3 comprises 14 residues. V dropped 2 bases and J dropped 8 bases, with 15 bases sitting between them.

A few counts support this clonotype. The V and J genes are TRBV19 and TRBJ1-1, with D maybe TRBD1 (5 bases). V lost 1 base and J lost 3, with 15 bases in between. Per germline, CDR1 LNHDA and CDR2 SQIVND (reference sequence). CDR3 length: 16 amino acids. CDR3 loop: CASSIGGGRVDTEAFF. In DNA, the CDR3 is TGTGCCAGTAGTATAGGTGGAGGCAGGGTAGACACTGAAGCTTTCTTT.

This clonotype was picked up many times. This chain joins TRBV27 and TRBJ1-1; D is possibly TRBD1 (5 bases). Germline CDR1 is MNHEY and CDR2 is SMNVEV (reference sequence). Trimming stripped 3 bases from V and 0 bases from J, with 17 bases between. The CDR3 is 17 amino acids. CDR3 DNA: TGTGCCAGCAGTTTCAAGCAGGGTGGGACCATGAACACTGAAGCTTTCTTT. It specifies CASSFKQGGTMNTEAFF.

The CDR3 nucleotides are TGTGCCAGCAGCTGGAGCGGCGCCTACGAGCAGTACTTC. Translated: CASSWSGAYEQYF. The rearrangement uses TRBV25-1 and TRBJ2-7; a possible D gene is TRBD2 (5 bases). Germline V gene sequence: CDR1 MGHDK, CDR2 SYGVNS. V dropped 6 bases and J dropped 2 bases, with 11 bases sitting between them. The CDR3 totals 13 residues.

The V and J genes are TRBV28 and TRBJ2-6, with D possibly matching TRBD1 (6 bases). The germline V and J ends were trimmed by 8 bases and 2 bases, with 13 bases remaining between them. The germline gives CDR1 MDHEN, CDR2 SYDVKM. The CDR3 length is 15 residues. CDR3: CASHPGTTGANVLTF. The CDR3 DNA reads TGTGCCAGCCATCCCGGGACAACTGGGGCCAACGTCCTGACTTTC.

At least ten counts were recorded for this clonotype. The chain employs TRBV11-3 and TRBJ1-1, with D perhaps matching TRBD1 (5 bases). Germline CDR1 and CDR2: SGHNT and YENEEA. V lost 0 bases to trimming and J lost 5 bases, with 13 bases between them. CDR3 size: 15 residues. The CDR3: CASSLEGREGTEAFF. In nucleotides, the CDR3 is TGTGCCAGCAGCTTAGAGGGCAGGGAGGGGACTGAAGCTTTCTTT. Using reference TRBV11-3 and TRBJ1-1 for the parts outside the CDR3, the full variable domain is EAGVVQSPRYKIIEKKQPVAFWCNPISGHNTLYWYLQNLGQGPELLIRYENEEAVDDSQLPKDRFSAERLKGVDSTLKIQPAELGDSAVYLCASSLEGREGTEAFFGQGTRLTVV.

This chain joins TRBV11-2 and TRBJ2-2; 7 positions match TRBD2. Germline V gene data show CDR1 as SGHAT and CDR2 as FQNNGV. Unmatched junction bases numbered 21, after V lost 4 bases and J lost 4 bases. This CDR3 has 20 amino acids. CDR3 region: CASSSTKSGTIILATGELFF. The CDR3 DNA reads as TGTGCCAGCAGCTCTACCAAGTCGGGGACTATAATTCTGGCCACCGGGGAGCTGTTTTTT.

The V gene is TRBV15, the J gene TRBJ1-2; D possibly corresponds to TRBD1 (5 bases). CDR3 length equals 15 residues. Germline V gene sequence: CDR1 LNHNV, CDR2 YYDKDF (reference sequence). V lost 0 bases and J lost 2, with 10 bases in between. CDR3: CATSRERGGNYGYTF. Here the CDR3 DNA reads TGTGCCACCAGCAGAGAGAGGGGCGGAAACTATGGCTACACCTTC.

This clonotype came up a few times. V and J are TRBV5-1 and TRBJ1-5; D remains ambiguous. V was trimmed by 0 bases and J by 0 bases, leaving 10 bases between them. The CDR3 sequence is 16 residues long. From germline, CDR1 is SGHRS and CDR2 YFSETQ. The CDR3 loop reads CASSLGAGHSNQPQHF. The CDR3 DNA reads as TGCGCCAGCAGCTTGGGGGCAGGTCATAGCAATCAGCCCCAGCATTTT.